Sequencing of this T cell receptor (beta chain) was carried out in a study of control samples from healthy donors and cancer patients. Method: immunoSEQ multiplex PCR; TCRdb's copy keeps in-frame clones and lacks some. Here the sample spans roughly 100,000 clones, around 83% being singletons. The V end was cut by 3 bases, the J end by 7 bases, with 12 bases between. This CDR3 has 13 amino acids. Germline CDR1 SGHTA, CDR2 FQGNSA. The chain employs TRBV7-2 and TRBJ2-5, with a tentative D call TRBD2 (5 bases). The sequenced material came from blood. The sequence was collected from a woman in her forties or fifties in good health. The CDR3 bases are TGTGCCAGCAGCTTCGACCCTGAGGGGACCCAGTACTTC. Translating gives CASSFDPEGTQYF.